The 21 T cell receptor beta chains given below trace back to one sample, sequenced in a study of blood T cell repertoires in COVID-19. The method was immunoSEQ multiplex PCR; TCRdb's version includes in-frame clones alone and lacks a portion of them. The sample includes fewer than 60,000 clones, approximately 86% of them seen just once. Sequencing was carried out using peripheral blood. These receptors were obtained from a human donor with acute or convalescent COVID-19. The donor label of this sample is uncertain.

The chain employs TRBV10-1 and TRBJ2-2; the D gene is possibly TRBD1 (5 bases). Germline loops: CDR1 WNHNN, CDR2 SYGVQD (reference sequence). The CDR3 totals 15 residues. V dropped 4 bases and J dropped 2 bases, with 11 bases sitting between them. The CDR3: CASSVRQLNTGELFF. As DNA, the CDR3 is TGCGCCAGCAGTGTTCGACAGTTAAACACCGGGGAGCTGTTTTTT.

The rearrangement links TRBV28 to TRBJ2-5; 8 bases fit TRBD1. The CDR3 is 15 residues long. Germline V lookup: CDR1 MDHEN, CDR2 SYDVKM. J lost 4 bases, V lost 3 bases, and 7 bases had no gene match. The DNA for the CDR3 is TGTGCCAGCAGTTTTGAGGCAGGGGGCCCAGAGACCCAGTACTTC. This sequence encodes CASSFEAGGPETQYF.

This chain connects TRBV15 to TRBJ2-1; 9 bases agree with TRBD1. The CDR3 covers 15 residues. V was clipped by 8 bases and J by 6 bases; unmatched bases: 11. CDR1 and CDR2 (germline): LNHNV, YYDKDF (reference sequence). The CDR3 loop is CATGFAGTGPNEQFF. DNA for the CDR3: TGTGCCACCGGTTTTGCCGGGACAGGGCCCAATGAGCAGTTCTTC. Supplemented by reference TRBV15 and TRBJ2-1, the full variable domain reads DAMVIQNPRYQVTQFGKPVTLSCSQTLNHNVMYWYQQKSSQAPKLLFHYYDKDFNNEADTPDNFQSRRPNTSFCFLDIRSPGLGDTAMYLCATGFAGTGPNEQFFGPGTRLTVL.

This chain uses TRBV7-8 with TRBJ1-2, with TRBD1 matching 10 bases. V dropped 5 bases and J dropped 6; count of bases not matched to a gene: 6. The CDR3 runs to 14 residues. Germline loops: CDR1 SGHVS, CDR2 FQNEAQ. The DNA for the CDR3 is TGTGCCAGCAGCCGGGACAGGGGAAGAGATGGCTACACCTTC. Amino acids: CASSRDRGRDGYTF.

The CDR3 region is CASSYGTANYNSPLHF. The CDR3 coding sequence is TGTGCCAGCAGTTACGGGACAGCCAACTATAATTCACCCCTCCACTTT. The genes are TRBV6-5 and TRBJ1-6, with TRBD1 matching 7 bases. The J segment lost 3 bases and the V segment lost 2 bases, leaving 4 bases of the junction unmatched. Germline CDR1 and CDR2: MNHEY and SVGAGI. CDR3 size: 16 residues.

This chain uses TRBV20-1 with TRBJ2-1; D gene unclear. From germline, CDR1 is DFQATT and CDR2 SNEGSKA (reference sequence). V was shortened by 0 bases and J by 8 bases, with 5 bases between the two germline ends. The CDR3 has 11 residues. The DNA for the CDR3 is TGCAGTGCTAGAGATGCGTATGAGCAGTTCTTC. Its translation is CSARDAYEQFF.

This clone occurred once. This chain connects TRBV27 to TRBJ2-7; TRBD2 is a possible D gene (5 bases). Trimming pared 8 bases from V and 4 bases from J, leaving 15 bases between. CDR3 size: 13 residues. Looked up from germline, CDR1 is MNHEY and CDR2 is SMNVEV (reference sequence). The CDR3 DNA reads as TGTGCCAGCCGTCGCTCCTCGGGATACGAGCAGTACTTC. This gives the protein CASRRSSGYEQYF.

The V gene is TRBV18, the J gene TRBJ1-5; the match to TRBD1 covers 9 bases. Losses at the gene ends were 5 bases for V and 5 bases for J; bases not matched to a gene: 4. Per germline, CDR1 KGHSH and CDR2 LQKENI. The CDR3 consists of 14 residues. CDR3 residues: CASSIGQGHQPQHF. In DNA form, the CDR3 reads TGTGCCAGCTCAATAGGACAGGGGCATCAGCCCCAGCATTTT. Together with reference TRBV18 and TRBJ1-5, the CDR3 gives the full variable domain: NAGVMQNPRHLVRRRGQEARLRCSPMKGHSHVYWYRQLPEEGLKFMVYLQKENIIDESGMPKERFSAEFPKEGPSILRIQQVVRGDSAAYFCASSIGQGHQPQHFGDGTRLSIL.

The V gene is TRBV3-1 (or the pseudogene TRBV3-2), the J gene TRBJ2-3; a possible D gene is TRBD2 (6 bases). The germline CDR1 and CDR2 sequences are LGHDT and YNNKEL (reference sequence). Trimming shortened V by 10 bases and J by 0 bases, and 14 bases separated the two germline ends. The CDR3 covers 14 residues. The CDR3 DNA reads as TGTGCCACCACCCTCGCGGGGAGCACAGATACGCAGTATTTT. Its protein is CATTLAGSTDTQYF.

The DNA of the CDR3 is TGCAGCCTCCCGCGGACAGATACGCAGTATTTT. Amino acids: CSLPRTDTQYF. This chain links TRBV29-1 with TRBJ2-3; D not resolved. The germline V gene has CDR1 SQVTM and CDR2 ANQGSEA. This CDR3 has 11 amino acids. V shed 8 bases and J shed 3 bases, with 9 bases lying between them.

V is TRBV24-1 and J is TRBJ2-3, with D possibly being TRBD2 (6 bases). This CDR3 is 15 amino acids long. Trimming stripped 9 bases from V and 6 bases from J, with 21 bases between. Germline CDR1 and CDR2: KGHDR and SFDVKD. For the CDR3, the DNA is TGTGCCACCGCCCCCGGGAGTCAGACTCGGGATACGCAGTATTTT. It is translated as CATAPGSQTRDTQYF.

The rearrangement uses TRBV29-1 and TRBJ1-1; D not certain. CDR1 is SQVTM, CDR2 ANQGSEA, per germline. This CDR3 spans 14 amino acids. V was clipped by 5 bases and J by 1 base, with 14 bases between them. The DNA for the CDR3 is TGCAGCGTTTTCGGGAACTCCCGGAACACTGAAGCTTTCTTT. Translation: CSVFGNSRNTEAFF. Combining the CDR3 with reference TRBV29-1 and TRBJ1-1 gives the whole variable domain SAVISQKPSRDICQRGTSLTIQCQVDSQVTMMFWYRQQPGQSLTLIATANQGSEATYESGFVIDKFPISRPNLTFSTLTVSNMSPEDSSIYLCSVFGNSRNTEAFFGQGTRLTVV.

This chain uses TRBV6-6 with TRBJ2-7; the match to TRBD1 covers 8 bases. Trimming removed 5 bases from V and 3 bases from J; junction bases left unmatched: 6. This CDR3 is built from 14 residues. Germline values: CDR1 MNHNY, CDR2 SVGAGI (reference sequence). The CDR3 DNA is TGTGCCAGCAGTCCCCCGGACAGGGTCTACGAGCAGTACTTC. It codes for CASSPPDRVYEQYF.

The rearrangement uses TRBV18 and TRBJ1-1; TRBD1 matches at 7 bases. The CDR3 loop spans 15 amino acids. The trim removed 6 bases at V and 1 base at J, leaving 8 bases unmatched. Looked up from germline, CDR1 is KGHSH and CDR2 is LQKENI. CDR3 in DNA: TGTGCCAGCTCCCGCAGGGGGAACTCGAACACTGAAGCTTTCTTT. Translated, it gives CASSRRGNSNTEAFF.

CDR3 in DNA: TGTGCCAGCAGCTTAGGGACAGGGAGTTTTAGCAATCAGCCCCAGCATTTT. Amino acids: CASSLGTGSFSNQPQHF. The genes are TRBV11-2 and TRBJ1-5, with TRBD1 matching 8 bases. The germline gives CDR1 SGHAT, CDR2 FQNNGV. Trimming removed 1 base from V and 0 bases from J; junction bases left unmatched: 5. This CDR3 region has 17 residues.

This clone has a single count. The rearrangement links TRBV3-1 (or the pseudogene TRBV3-2) to TRBJ2-1; 8 nucleotides agree with TRBD1. This CDR3 has 16 residues. V was clipped by 1 base and J by 0 bases; unmatched bases: 2. Germline CDR1 LGHDT, CDR2 YNNKEL (reference sequence). DNA of the CDR3: TGTGCCAGCAGCCAAGGGACAGGGCGCTCCTACAATGAGCAGTTCTTC. Its protein product is CASSQGTGRSYNEQFF.

This chain uses TRBV3-1 (or the pseudogene TRBV3-2) with TRBJ1-5, with 9 bases aligning to TRBD1. The CDR3 contains 18 residues. The J segment lost 1 base and the V segment lost 1 base, leaving 8 bases of the junction unmatched. CDR1 and CDR2 from the germline V gene are LGHDT and YNNKEL (reference sequence). DNA for the CDR3: TGTGCCAGCAGCCAAGCGTCGACAGGGGGGATGAGCAATCAGCCCCAGCATTTT. Its translation: CASSQASTGGMSNQPQHF.

The genes are TRBV18 and TRBJ2-5, with D unresolved. The CDR3 extends over 13 amino acids. Trimming stripped 3 bases from V and 1 base from J, with 6 bases between. Germline V gene sequence: CDR1 KGHSH, CDR2 LQKENI. The CDR3 is CASSPGFQETQYF. As DNA, the CDR3 is TGTGCCAGCTCACCTGGCTTCCAAGAGACCCAGTACTTC.

This clone occurred a few times. V gene TRBV3-1 (or the pseudogene TRBV3-2) combines with J gene TRBJ1-5; perhaps TRBD1 as D (5 bases). The CDR3 runs 15 residues. The V end was cut by 4 bases, the J end by 2 bases, with 12 bases between. Germline assignment: CDR1 LGHDT and CDR2 YNNKEL (reference sequence). The CDR3 reads CASSRQPGGNQPQHF. Here the CDR3 DNA reads TGTGCCAGCAGCCGACAGCCGGGGGGCAATCAGCCCCAGCATTTT.

This chain uses TRBV5-6 with TRBJ2-7, with a possible D match to TRBD2 (6 bases). From germline, CDR1 is SGHDT and CDR2 YYEEEE. The CDR3 sequence is 14 residues long. V lost 3 bases and J 0 bases, leaving 10 bases between the germline ends. The CDR3 DNA reads TGTGCCAGCAGCTCGGGACTCCCCTCCTACGAGCAGTACTTC. It translates to CASSSGLPSYEQYF.

The chain links TRBV6-1 to TRBJ1-3, with D unclear. Trimming cost V 4 bases and J 1 base, with 17 bases left between them. This CDR3 contains 17 residues. Germline CDR1 is MNHNS and CDR2 is SASEGT. The CDR3 loop reads CASSARERAVSGNTIYF. In DNA, the CDR3 is TGTGCCAGCAGTGCCCGCGAAAGAGCTGTTTCTGGAAACACCATATATTTT.